This is a list of T cell receptor beta chains from one sample in a study of blood T cell repertoires in COVID-19. The table came from immunoSEQ multiplex PCR; TCRdb's copy has only in-frame clones and leaves some out. The repertoire includes about 340,000 clones, about 87% of them detected once, and about 6% sits in the top ten. Sequenced: peripheral blood. The receptors were sampled from a woman aged 50 to 65 with COVID-19, enrolled during active disease. CDR3s include the opening cysteine and the closing phenylalanine or tryptophan. Fields, in order: V gene, clone size, J gene, D gene, CDR3 protein, CDR3 DNA. D genes are given only for firm matches. Clone size, where shown, is once, few, many, or a class for clones that have expanded.

v_gene: TRBV2
abundance: .
j_gene: TRBJ1-2
d_gene: .
CDR3aa: CASTIGVYGYTF
CDR3nt: TGTGCCAGCACCATCGGGGTTTATGGCTACACCTTC

v_gene: TRBV6-2/TRBV6-3
abundance: few
j_gene: TRBJ2-4
d_gene: TRBD1
CDR3aa: CASSYGTGGDKNIQYF
CDR3nt: TGTGCCAGCAGTTACGGGACAGGGGGCGACAAAAACATTCAGTACTTC

v_gene: TRBV9
abundance: .
j_gene: TRBJ2-7
d_gene: .
CDR3aa: CASSGNNRLPGQTKYEQYF
CDR3nt: TGTGCCAGCAGCGGGAACAATCGACTTCCGGGACAAACGAAATACGAGCAGTACTTC

v_gene: TRBV19
abundance: few
j_gene: TRBJ1-1
d_gene: .
CDR3aa: CASSILGSSTEAFF
CDR3nt: TGTGCCAGTAGTATTTTGGGCAGTAGCACTGAAGCTTTCTTT

v_gene: TRBV7-8
abundance: .
j_gene: TRBJ2-5
d_gene: TRBD1
CDR3aa: CASRKTTGDRETQYF
CDR3nt: TGTGCCAGCAGAAAGACCACAGGGGACCGGGAGACCCAGTACTTC

v_gene: TRBV12-3/TRBV12-4
abundance: .
j_gene: TRBJ1-1
d_gene: TRBD1
CDR3aa: CASRSRQGIEAFF
CDR3nt: TGTGCCAGCAGGTCGCGACAGGGGATTGAAGCTTTCTTT

v_gene: TRBV19
abundance: .
j_gene: TRBJ2-2
d_gene: .
CDR3aa: CASRVRRENTGELFF
CDR3nt: TGTGCCAGTAGAGTTCGACGGGAAAACACCGGGGAGCTGTTTTTT

v_gene: TRBV18
abundance: .
j_gene: TRBJ1-1
d_gene: TRBD1
CDR3aa: CASSPLDRVSSEAFF
CDR3nt: TGTGCCAGCTCACCTTTGGACAGGGTTAGTTCTGAAGCTTTCTTT

v_gene: TRBV6-5
abundance: .
j_gene: TRBJ2-1
d_gene: TRBD1
CDR3aa: CASSYRAGGYNEQFF
CDR3nt: TGTGCCAGCAGTTATAGGGCAGGGGGCTACAATGAGCAGTTCTTC

v_gene: TRBV7-2
abundance: .
j_gene: TRBJ1-1
d_gene: .
CDR3aa: CASSLSLGRNTEAFF
CDR3nt: TGTGCCAGCAGCTTAAGCTTGGGCAGAAACACTGAAGCTTTCTTT

v_gene: TRBV6-2/TRBV6-3
abundance: .
j_gene: TRBJ2-4
d_gene: TRBD1
CDR3aa: CASSYGTGVNIQYF
CDR3nt: TGTGCCAGCAGTTACGGGACAGGAGTGAACATTCAGTACTTC

v_gene: TRBV28
abundance: .
j_gene: TRBJ2-7
d_gene: .
CDR3aa: CASSVGGSSSYEQYF
CDR3nt: TGTGCCAGCAGCGTGGGGGGATCCAGCTCCTACGAGCAGTACTTC

v_gene: TRBV5-4
abundance: .
j_gene: TRBJ1-3
d_gene: .
CDR3aa: CASSLTRGNTIYF
CDR3nt: TGTGCCAGCAGCTTGACGCGTGGAAACACCATATATTTT

v_gene: TRBV27
abundance: .
j_gene: TRBJ2-2
d_gene: .
CDR3aa: CASSVTGTRRVNPGELFF
CDR3nt: TGTGCCAGCAGTGTAACCGGGACTCGGAGGGTGAACCCCGGGGAGCTGTTTTTT

v_gene: TRBV9
abundance: .
j_gene: TRBJ2-1
d_gene: TRBD2
CDR3aa: CASSVSSGSAGYNEQFF
CDR3nt: TGTGCCAGCAGCGTTTCGAGCGGGAGTGCCGGGTACAATGAGCAGTTCTTC

v_gene: TRBV4-1
abundance: .
j_gene: TRBJ2-2
d_gene: TRBD2
CDR3aa: CASSQAGTSKSGELFF
CDR3nt: TGCGCCAGCAGCCAAGCCGGGACTAGTAAGTCCGGGGAGCTGTTTTTT

v_gene: TRBV11-2
abundance: .
j_gene: TRBJ2-3
d_gene: .
CDR3aa: CASSSYRGTDTQYF
CDR3nt: TGTGCCAGCAGCTCATACAGGGGCACAGATACGCAGTATTTT

v_gene: TRBV4-3
abundance: .
j_gene: TRBJ2-1
d_gene: TRBD2
CDR3aa: CASSPGTSGNNEQFF
CDR3nt: TGCGCCAGCAGCCCCGGGACTAGCGGGAACAATGAGCAGTTCTTC

v_gene: TRBV5-1
abundance: .
j_gene: TRBJ1-6
d_gene: TRBD1
CDR3aa: CASSAGQGSYNSPLHF
CDR3nt: TGCGCCAGCAGCGCAGGACAGGGCTCCTATAATTCACCCCTCCACTTT

v_gene: TRBV7-8
abundance: few
j_gene: TRBJ1-5
d_gene: .
CDR3aa: CASSSTTVANQPQHF
CDR3nt: TGTGCCAGCAGCTCCACCACTGTTGCAAATCAGCCCCAGCATTTT

v_gene: TRBV24-1
abundance: .
j_gene: TRBJ2-1
d_gene: TRBD2
CDR3aa: CATSDPGLAGGHEQFF
CDR3nt: TGTGCCACCAGTGACCCCGGACTAGCGGGCGGACATGAGCAGTTCTTC

v_gene: TRBV11-2
abundance: .
j_gene: TRBJ1-2
d_gene: .
CDR3aa: CASSIGARGYTF
CDR3nt: TGTGCCAGCAGTATTGGGGCGCGAGGCTACACCTTC

v_gene: TRBV6-6
abundance: .
j_gene: TRBJ1-3
d_gene: .
CDR3aa: CASSYHDSSGNTIYF
CDR3nt: TGTGCCAGCAGTTACCACGACAGCTCTGGAAACACCATATATTTT

v_gene: TRBV30
abundance: .
j_gene: TRBJ2-7
d_gene: .
CDR3aa: CAWIRTASSYEQYF
CDR3nt: TGTGCCTGGATCCGGACAGCGAGCTCCTACGAGCAGTACTTC

v_gene: TRBV19
abundance: .
j_gene: TRBJ1-1
d_gene: .
CDR3aa: CASRQKIGTEAFF
CDR3nt: TGTGCCAGTAGACAAAAGATCGGGACTGAAGCTTTCTTT

v_gene: TRBV24-1
abundance: .
j_gene: TRBJ2-1
d_gene: TRBD2
CDR3aa: CATSEYSGRAREGNEQFF
CDR3nt: TGTGCCACCAGTGAATACAGCGGGAGGGCCAGGGAGGGGAATGAGCAGTTCTTC

v_gene: TRBV19
abundance: few
j_gene: TRBJ2-7
d_gene: TRBD1
CDR3aa: CASSRGQGAYEQYF
CDR3nt: TGTGCCAGTAGCCGAGGGCAGGGGGCCTACGAGCAGTACTTC

v_gene: TRBV6-5
abundance: .
j_gene: TRBJ2-1
d_gene: TRBD1
CDR3aa: CASRARTGGMNEQFF
CDR3nt: TGTGCCAGCAGGGCTAGGACAGGGGGAATGAATGAGCAGTTCTTC

v_gene: TRBV19
abundance: .
j_gene: TRBJ1-1
d_gene: .
CDR3aa: CASSIGPGDMNTEAFF
CDR3nt: TGTGCCAGTAGTATAGGCCCAGGGGACATGAACACTGAAGCTTTCTTT

v_gene: TRBV6-5
abundance: .
j_gene: TRBJ2-2
d_gene: TRBD1
CDR3aa: CAGRTGAGELFF
CDR3nt: TGTGCCGGAAGGACAGGGGCCGGGGAGCTGTTTTTT

v_gene: TRBV14
abundance: .
j_gene: TRBJ2-5
d_gene: TRBD2
CDR3aa: CASSPTRWAGGETQYF
CDR3nt: TGTGCCAGCAGCCCAACCCGATGGGCGGGGGGAGAGACCCAGTACTTC

v_gene: TRBV14
abundance: .
j_gene: TRBJ2-5
d_gene: TRBD2
CDR3aa: CASALRRGNQETQYF
CDR3nt: TGTGCCAGCGCCCTCCGGCGGGGGAACCAAGAGACCCAGTACTTC

v_gene: TRBV20-1
abundance: few
j_gene: TRBJ2-5
d_gene: TRBD1
CDR3aa: CSAWDRQTQYF
CDR3nt: TGCAGTGCTTGGGACAGACAGACCCAGTACTTC

v_gene: TRBV30
abundance: .
j_gene: TRBJ1-5
d_gene: .
CDR3aa: CAWSRFSNQPQHF
CDR3nt: TGTGCCTGGAGTCGGTTTAGCAATCAGCCCCAGCATTTT

v_gene: TRBV5-1
abundance: .
j_gene: TRBJ2-2
d_gene: TRBD1
CDR3aa: CASSSGQGNTGELFF
CDR3nt: TGCGCCAGCAGCTCGGGACAGGGGAACACCGGGGAGCTGTTTTTT

v_gene: TRBV6-1
abundance: .
j_gene: TRBJ1-6
d_gene: .
CDR3aa: CASSAGTFSPLHF
CDR3nt: TGTGCCAGCAGCGCCGGGACTTTCTCACCCCTCCACTTT

v_gene: TRBV12-3/TRBV12-4
abundance: once
j_gene: TRBJ2-1
d_gene: .
CDR3aa: CASSSLEGSEQFF
CDR3nt: TGTGCCAGCAGTTCCTTGGAGGGATCTGAGCAGTTCTTC

v_gene: TRBV4-2
abundance: .
j_gene: TRBJ2-7
d_gene: TRBD2
CDR3aa: CASSQDLIAGVSYEQYF
CDR3nt: TGTGCCAGCAGCCAAGATTTGATAGCGGGAGTAAGCTACGAGCAGTACTTC

v_gene: TRBV19
abundance: .
j_gene: TRBJ1-1
d_gene: .
CDR3aa: CASSPYALEGEAFF
CDR3nt: TGTGCCAGTAGCCCGTACGCCCTCGAGGGCGAAGCTTTCTTT

v_gene: TRBV24-1
abundance: few
j_gene: TRBJ2-1
d_gene: .
CDR3aa: CATSDSYRSGNRIGEQFF
CDR3nt: TGTGCCACCAGTGATTCTTACCGATCCGGGAATCGGATAGGTGAGCAGTTCTTC

v_gene: TRBV29-1
abundance: .
j_gene: TRBJ1-2
d_gene: TRBD1
CDR3aa: CSVRLWTGASDGYTF
CDR3nt: TGCAGCGTCCGGCTATGGACAGGGGCTTCGGATGGCTACACCTTC